This T cell receptor (beta chain) originates from a study of blood T cell repertoires in COVID-19. About the study: Sites in the United States, Italy and Spain provided acute and convalescent COVID-19 samples.

Participants had their cohort set by participant-reported clinical history. The CDR3 totals 11 residues. V was pared by 7 bases and J by 10 bases, with 10 bases between. Germline CDR1 MNHEY, CDR2 SVGAGI. Original processing methods: Nucleated cell number was recorded as an estimate derived from reference gene primer amplification. TCRdb's table, derived via immunoSEQ multiplex PCR, lists solely in-frame clones and lacks some. That table supplies the V and J calls and clone size; D and trimming were determined from the DNA. The table shows 180,000 or so clones, with roughly 88% occurring only once. What was sequenced was PBMCs or T cells enriched from blood (not recorded which). The receptor's source is a man aged 40-55 years with acute COVID-19. The chain couples TRBV6-5 to TRBJ2-2; maybe TRBD2 (7 bases). The CDR3 protein is CASIGGLELFF. CDR3 sequence (DNA): TGTGCCAGCATCGGGGGGCTGGAGCTGTTTTTT.